Listed below are T cell receptor beta chains from one sample, sequenced in a study of T cells after posttransplantation cyclophosphamide. TCRdb's table, derived via immunoSEQ multiplex PCR, lists solely in-frame clones and lacks some. The table records roughly 19,000 clones, roughly nine tenths of them present only once. Here the sequenced sample was PBMCs, taken about 360 days after allogeneic stem cell transplant with calcineurin inhibitor and methotrexate. These receptor sequences come from a female patient aged 25-40 years who received an allogeneic stem cell transplant from an unrelated donor, was CMV-positive, and had acute and chronic GVHD. Some T cells could come from the graft donor. The CDR3 runs from the conserved cysteine through the conserved F or W.

11	TRBV2	TRBJ2-7	CASRLQGRQYF
15	TRBV5-1	TRBJ2-2	CASSSRTGDTGELFF
13	TRBV19	TRBJ1-2	CASSPSGDYGYTF
15	TRBV6-5	TRBJ2-7	CASSLGRDGVYEQYF
17	TRBV30	TRBJ2-2	CASPGLAGYGDSGELFF
13	TRBV11-2	TRBJ1-6	CASSSTGNSPLHF
12	TRBV30	TRBJ1-1	CALTGPNTEAFF
12	TRBV5-1	TRBJ2-1	CASSLSSNEQFF
15	TRBV5-1	TRBJ2-1	CASSLRVAGGNEQFF
15	TRBV7-7	TRBJ2-2	CASTPLAANTGELFF
16	TRBV7-6	TRBJ2-5	CASSPSIGTSQETQYF